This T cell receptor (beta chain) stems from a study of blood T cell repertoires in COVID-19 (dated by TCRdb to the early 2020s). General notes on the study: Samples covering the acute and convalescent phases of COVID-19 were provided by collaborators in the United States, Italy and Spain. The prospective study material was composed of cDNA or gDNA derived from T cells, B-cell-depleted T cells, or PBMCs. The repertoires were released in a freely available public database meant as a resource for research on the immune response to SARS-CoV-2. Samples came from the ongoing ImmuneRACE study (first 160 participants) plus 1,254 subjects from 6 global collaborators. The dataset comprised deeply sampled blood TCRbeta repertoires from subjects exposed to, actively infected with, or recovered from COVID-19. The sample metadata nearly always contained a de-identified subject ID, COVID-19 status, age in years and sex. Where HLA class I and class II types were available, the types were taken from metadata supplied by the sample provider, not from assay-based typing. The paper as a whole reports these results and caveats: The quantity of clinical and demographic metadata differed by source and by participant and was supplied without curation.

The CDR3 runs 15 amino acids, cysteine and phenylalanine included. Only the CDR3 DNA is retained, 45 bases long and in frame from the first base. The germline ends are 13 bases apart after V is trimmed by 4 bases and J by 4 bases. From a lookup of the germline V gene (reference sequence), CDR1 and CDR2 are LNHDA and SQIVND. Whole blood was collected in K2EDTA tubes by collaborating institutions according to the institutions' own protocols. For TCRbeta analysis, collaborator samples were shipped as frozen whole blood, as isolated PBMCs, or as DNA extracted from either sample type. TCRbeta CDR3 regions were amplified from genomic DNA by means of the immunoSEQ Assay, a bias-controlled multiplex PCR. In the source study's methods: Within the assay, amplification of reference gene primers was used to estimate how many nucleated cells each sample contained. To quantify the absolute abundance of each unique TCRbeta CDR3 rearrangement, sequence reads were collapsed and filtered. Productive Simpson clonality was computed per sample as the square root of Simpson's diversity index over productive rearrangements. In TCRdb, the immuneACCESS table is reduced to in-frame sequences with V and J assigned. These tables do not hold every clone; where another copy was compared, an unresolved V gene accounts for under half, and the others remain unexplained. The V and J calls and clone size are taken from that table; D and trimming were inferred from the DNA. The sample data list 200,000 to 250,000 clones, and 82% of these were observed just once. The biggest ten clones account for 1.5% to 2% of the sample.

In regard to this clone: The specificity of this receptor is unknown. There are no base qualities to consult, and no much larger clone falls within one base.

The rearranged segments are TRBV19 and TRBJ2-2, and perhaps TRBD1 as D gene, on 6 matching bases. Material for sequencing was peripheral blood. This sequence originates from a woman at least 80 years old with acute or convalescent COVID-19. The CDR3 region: CASSTWTEGTGELFF. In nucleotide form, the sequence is TGTGCCAGTAGTACCTGGACAGAAGGCACCGGGGAGCTGTTTTTT. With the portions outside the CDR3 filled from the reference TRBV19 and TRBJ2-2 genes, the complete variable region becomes DGGITQSPKYLFRKEGQNVTLSCEQNLNHDAMYWYRQDPGQGLRLIYYSQIVNDFQKGDIAEGYSVSREKKESFPLTVTSAQKNPTAFYLCASSTWTEGTGELFFGEGSRLTVL.